This record looks at one T cell receptor (beta chain) sequence and its context. Per the study methods: Using reference gene primer amplification, nucleated cell counts were estimated. This table comes from immunoSEQ multiplex PCR, and its TCRdb copy is limited to in-frame clones, with some not included. V, J and clone size reflect that table, while D and trimming were determined from the DNA. The profile shows 200,000 to 250,000 clones, roughly 79% of them singletons. The data are from a study of blood T cell repertoires in COVID-19. Study-level background: Acute and convalescent COVID-19 specimens originated in the United States, Italy and Spain. The analysed material was cDNA or gDNA that came from T cells, B-cell-depleted T cells, or PBMCs.

In Seattle, patients joined the study during active infection and were tracked longitudinally. The TCR comes from a woman at least 80 years old with COVID-19, enrolled during active disease. The specimen was peripheral blood.

The CDR3 loop is CSAAGNEQFF. CDR3 nucleotide sequence: TGCAGTGCGGCAGGGAATGAGCAGTTCTTC. The chain recombines TRBV20-1 with TRBJ2-1, with D tentatively TRBD1 (5 bases). Germline V gene sequence: CDR1 DFQATT, CDR2 SNEGSKA (reference sequence). V was clipped by 6 bases and J by 7 bases, with 7 bases between them. CDR3 length equals 10 residues.